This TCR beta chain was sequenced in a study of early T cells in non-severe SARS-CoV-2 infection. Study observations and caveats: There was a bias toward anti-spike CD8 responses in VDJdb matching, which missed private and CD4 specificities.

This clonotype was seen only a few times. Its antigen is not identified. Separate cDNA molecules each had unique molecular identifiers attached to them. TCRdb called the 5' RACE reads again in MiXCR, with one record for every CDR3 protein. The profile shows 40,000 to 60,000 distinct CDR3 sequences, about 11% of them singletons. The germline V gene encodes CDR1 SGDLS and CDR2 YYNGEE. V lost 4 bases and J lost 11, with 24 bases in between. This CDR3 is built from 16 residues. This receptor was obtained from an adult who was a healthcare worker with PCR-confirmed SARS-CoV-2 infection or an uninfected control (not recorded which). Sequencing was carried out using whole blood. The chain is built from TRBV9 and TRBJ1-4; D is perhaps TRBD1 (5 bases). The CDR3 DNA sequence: TGTGCCAGCAGCTCTGGGGAGACAGTGGGCAAGGGGAAACTGTTTTTT. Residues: CASSSGETVGKGKLFF.